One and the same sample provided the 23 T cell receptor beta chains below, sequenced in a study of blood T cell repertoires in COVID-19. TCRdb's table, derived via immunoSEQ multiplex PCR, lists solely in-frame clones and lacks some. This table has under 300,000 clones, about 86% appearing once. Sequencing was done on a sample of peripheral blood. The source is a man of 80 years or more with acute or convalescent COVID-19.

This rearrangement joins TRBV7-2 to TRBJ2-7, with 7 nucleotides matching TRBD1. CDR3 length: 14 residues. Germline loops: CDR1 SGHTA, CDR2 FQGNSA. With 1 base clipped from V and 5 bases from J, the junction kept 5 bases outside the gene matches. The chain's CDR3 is CASSLGEGAHEQYF. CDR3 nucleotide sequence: TGTGCCAGCAGCTTAGGTGAGGGGGCCCACGAGCAGTACTTC.

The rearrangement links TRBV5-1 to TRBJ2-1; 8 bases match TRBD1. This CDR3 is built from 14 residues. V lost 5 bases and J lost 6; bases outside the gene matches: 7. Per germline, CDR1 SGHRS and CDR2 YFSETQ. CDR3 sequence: CASSSGGAGNEQFF. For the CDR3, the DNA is TGCGCCAGCAGTTCAGGGGGCGCCGGCAATGAGCAGTTCTTC. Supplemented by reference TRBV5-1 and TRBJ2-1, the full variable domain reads KAGVTQTPRYLIKTRGQQVTLSCSPISGHRSVSWYQQTPGQGLQFLFEYFSETQRNKGNFPGRFSGRQFSNSRSEMNVSTLELGDSALYLCASSSGGAGNEQFFGPGTRLTVL.

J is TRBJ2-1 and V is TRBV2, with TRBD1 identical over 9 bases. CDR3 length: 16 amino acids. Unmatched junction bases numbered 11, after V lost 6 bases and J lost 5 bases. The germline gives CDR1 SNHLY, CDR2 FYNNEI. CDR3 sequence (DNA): TGTGCCAGCAGACCTTACCGCGGGACAGGGAACAATGAGCAGTTCTTC. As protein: CASRPYRGTGNNEQFF.

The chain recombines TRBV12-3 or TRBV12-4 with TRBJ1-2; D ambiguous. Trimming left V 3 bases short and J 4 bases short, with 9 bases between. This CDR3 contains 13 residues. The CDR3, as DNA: TGTGCCAGCAGTTTGGGCAGGCTCTATGGCTACACCTTC. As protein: CASSLGRLYGYTF.

The CDR3 protein is CASSLGLAGTDTQYF. CDR3 bases: TGTGCCAGCAGCTTAGGACTAGCGGGCACAGATACGCAGTATTTT. V gene TRBV7-7 combines with J gene TRBJ2-3; 9 nucleotides align to TRBD2. Per the germline V gene, CDR1 is SSHAT and CDR2 is FNYEAQ (reference sequence). The V segment lost 1 base and the J segment 1 base; nucleotides outside the gene matches: 0. The CDR3 sequence is 15 residues long. The variable domain in full, completed from reference TRBV7-7 and TRBJ2-3, reads GAGVSQSPRYKVTKRGQDVTLRCDPISSHATLYWYQQALGQGPEFLTYFNYEAQPDKSGLPSDRFSAERPEGSISTLTIQRTEQRDSAMYRCASSLGLAGTDTQYFGPGTRLTVL.

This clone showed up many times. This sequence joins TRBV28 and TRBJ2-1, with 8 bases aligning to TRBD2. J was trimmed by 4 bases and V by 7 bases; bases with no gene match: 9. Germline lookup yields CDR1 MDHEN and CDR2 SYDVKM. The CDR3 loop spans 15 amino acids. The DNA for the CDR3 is TGTGCCAGCACCCAGGGGACTAGGCTTTACAATGAGCAGTTCTTC. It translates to CASTQGTRLYNEQFF.

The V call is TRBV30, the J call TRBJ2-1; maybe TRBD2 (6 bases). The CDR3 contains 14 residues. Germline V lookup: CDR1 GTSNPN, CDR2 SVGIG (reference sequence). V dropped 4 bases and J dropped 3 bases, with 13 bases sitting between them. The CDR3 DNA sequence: TGTGCCTGGACTGGGACTCCTCTCTACAATGAGCAGTTCTTC. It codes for CAWTGTPLYNEQFF.

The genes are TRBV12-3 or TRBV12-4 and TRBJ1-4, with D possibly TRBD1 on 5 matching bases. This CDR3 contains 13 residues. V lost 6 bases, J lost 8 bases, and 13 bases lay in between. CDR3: CASSDSWGEKLFF. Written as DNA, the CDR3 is TGTGCCAGCAGCGACAGCTGGGGAGAAAAACTGTTTTTT.

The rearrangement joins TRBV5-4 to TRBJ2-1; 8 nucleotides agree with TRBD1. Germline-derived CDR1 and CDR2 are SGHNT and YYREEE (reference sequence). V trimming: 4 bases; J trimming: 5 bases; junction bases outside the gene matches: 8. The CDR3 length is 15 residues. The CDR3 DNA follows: TGTGCCAGCAGCCTCCAGGACAGGGTCCACAATGAGCAGTTCTTC. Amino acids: CASSLQDRVHNEQFF.

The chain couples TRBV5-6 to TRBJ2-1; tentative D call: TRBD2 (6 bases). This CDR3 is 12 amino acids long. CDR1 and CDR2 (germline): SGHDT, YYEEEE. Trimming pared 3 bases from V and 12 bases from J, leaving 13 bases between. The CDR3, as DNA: TGTGCCAGCAGCTCACAAGCCGGGAGGCAGTTCTTC. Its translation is CASSSQAGRQFF.

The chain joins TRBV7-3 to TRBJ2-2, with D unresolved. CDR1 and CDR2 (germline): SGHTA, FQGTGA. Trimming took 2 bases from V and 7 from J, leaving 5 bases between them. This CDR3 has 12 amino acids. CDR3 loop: CASSLPLGELFF. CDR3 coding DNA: TGTGCCAGCAGCTTACCACTCGGGGAGCTGTTTTTT.

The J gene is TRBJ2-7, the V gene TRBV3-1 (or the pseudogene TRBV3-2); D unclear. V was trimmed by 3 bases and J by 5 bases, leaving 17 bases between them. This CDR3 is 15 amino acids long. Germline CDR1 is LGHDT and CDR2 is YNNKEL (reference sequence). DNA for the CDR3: TGTGCCAGCAGCCAGTTCCGGAAGTCGGGTGACGAGCAGTACTTC. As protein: CASSQFRKSGDEQYF.

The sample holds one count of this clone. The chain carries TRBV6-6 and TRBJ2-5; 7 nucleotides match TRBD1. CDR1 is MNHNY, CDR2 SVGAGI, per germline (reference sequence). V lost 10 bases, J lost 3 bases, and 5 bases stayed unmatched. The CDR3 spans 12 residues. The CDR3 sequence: CATSGTEETQYF. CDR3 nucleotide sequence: TGTGCCACTTCCGGGACAGAAGAGACCCAGTACTTC.

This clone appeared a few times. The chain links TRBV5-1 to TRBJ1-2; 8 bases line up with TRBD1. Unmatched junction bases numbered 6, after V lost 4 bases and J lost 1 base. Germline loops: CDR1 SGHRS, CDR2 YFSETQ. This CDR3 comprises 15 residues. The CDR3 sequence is CASSRGTGDNYGYTF. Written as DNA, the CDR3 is TGCGCCAGCAGCCGCGGGACAGGAGATAACTATGGCTACACCTTC.

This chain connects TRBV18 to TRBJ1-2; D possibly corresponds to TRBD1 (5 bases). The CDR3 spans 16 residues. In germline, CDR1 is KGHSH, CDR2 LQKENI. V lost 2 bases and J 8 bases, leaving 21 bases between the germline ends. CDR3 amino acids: CASSPSQESSFRGYTF. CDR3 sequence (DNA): TGTGCCAGCTCACCATCACAGGAGTCCTCATTTCGGGGCTACACCTTC.

The CDR3: CASSGVNVGEAQYF. The CDR3 coding sequence is TGTGCCAGCAGCGGGGTCAACGTGGGGGAGGCGCAGTATTTT. This chain uses TRBV6-5 with TRBJ2-3, with D perhaps matching TRBD2 (6 bases). Germline assignment: CDR1 MNHEY and CDR2 SVGAGI. The CDR3 has 14 residues. V shed 6 bases and J shed 10 bases, with 20 bases lying between them.

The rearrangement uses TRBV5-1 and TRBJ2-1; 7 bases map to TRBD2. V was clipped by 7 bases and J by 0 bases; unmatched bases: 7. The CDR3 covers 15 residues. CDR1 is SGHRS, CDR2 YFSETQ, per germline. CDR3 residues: CASGTGRPSYNEQFF. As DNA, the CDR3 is TGCGCCAGCGGTACCGGGAGGCCCTCCTACAATGAGCAGTTCTTC.

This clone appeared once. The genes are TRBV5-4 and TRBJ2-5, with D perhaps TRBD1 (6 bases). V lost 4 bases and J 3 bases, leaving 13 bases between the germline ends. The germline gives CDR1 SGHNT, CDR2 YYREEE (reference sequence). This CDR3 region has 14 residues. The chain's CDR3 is CASSPAAGEETQYF. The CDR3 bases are TGTGCCAGCAGCCCGGCGGCAGGGGAAGAGACCCAGTACTTC.

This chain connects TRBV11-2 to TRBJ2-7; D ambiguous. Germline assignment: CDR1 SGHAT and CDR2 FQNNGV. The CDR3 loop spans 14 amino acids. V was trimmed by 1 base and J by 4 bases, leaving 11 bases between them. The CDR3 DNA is TGTGCCAGCAGCTTAGGGATCCCCGGGTACGAGCAGTACTTC. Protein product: CASSLGIPGYEQYF.

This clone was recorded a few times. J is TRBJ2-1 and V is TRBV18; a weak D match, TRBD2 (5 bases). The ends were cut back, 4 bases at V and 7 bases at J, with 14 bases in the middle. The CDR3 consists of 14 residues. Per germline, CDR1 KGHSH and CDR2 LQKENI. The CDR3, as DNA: TGTGCCAGCTCACGGGCCTCGGGATCAAATGAGCAGTTCTTC. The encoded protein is CASSRASGSNEQFF.

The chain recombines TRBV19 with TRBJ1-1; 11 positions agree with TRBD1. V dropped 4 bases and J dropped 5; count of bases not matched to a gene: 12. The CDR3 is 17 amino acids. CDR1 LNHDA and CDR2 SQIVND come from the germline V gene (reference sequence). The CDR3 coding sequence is TGTGCCAGTAGTACCCGGACAGGGGGCAGTTGGAGGACTGAAGCTTTCTTT. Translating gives CASSTRTGGSWRTEAFF.

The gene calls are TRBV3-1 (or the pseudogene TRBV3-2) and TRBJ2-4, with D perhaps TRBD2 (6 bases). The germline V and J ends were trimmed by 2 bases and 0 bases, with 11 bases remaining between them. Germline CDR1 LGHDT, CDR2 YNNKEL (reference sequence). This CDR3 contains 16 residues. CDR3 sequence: CASSQRGTLAKNIQYF. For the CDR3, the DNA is TGTGCCAGCAGCCAACGCGGGACCCTAGCCAAAAACATTCAGTACTTC.

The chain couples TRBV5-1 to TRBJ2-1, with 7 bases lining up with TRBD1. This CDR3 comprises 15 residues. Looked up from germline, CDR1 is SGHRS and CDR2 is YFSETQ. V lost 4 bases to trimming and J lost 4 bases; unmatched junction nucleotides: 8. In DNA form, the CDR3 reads TGCGCCAGCAGCGCCACAGGGGTTTCTTACAATGAGCAGTTCTTC. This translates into CASSATGVSYNEQFF.